The 27 T cell receptor beta chains below were found in one sample sequenced in a study of T cell repertoires in cytomegalovirus infection. Their recognized antigens are unknown. TCRdb called the reads again in MiXCR, with one record for every CDR3 protein. This sample has around 340,000 distinct CDR3 sequences, with 25% to 30% found just once. Here the sequenced sample was cultured PBMCs, taken from culture after CMV antigen stimulation. The receptor source for this set is a human donor in good health (CMV status not recorded). Some clones in this sample may be carry-over from other donors' samples.

The chain uses TRBV18 and TRBJ2-3; tentatively, D is TRBD1 (5 bases). The germline gives CDR1 KGHSH, CDR2 LQKENI. The CDR3 consists of 13 residues. Between the trimmed V and J ends, which lost 4 bases and 5 bases, there was a span of 10 bases. The CDR3 protein is CASSRGFGDTQYF. In DNA, the CDR3 is TGTGCCAGCTCACGGGGCTTTGGAGATACGCAGTATTTT.

V gene TRBV27 combines with J gene TRBJ2-7; maybe TRBD2 (5 bases). Germline-derived CDR1 and CDR2 are MNHEY and SMNVEV (reference sequence). V dropped 7 bases and J dropped 0 bases, with 7 bases sitting between them. The length of the CDR3 is 12 residues. CDR3 in DNA: TGTGCCAGCAAGGCGGGCTCCTACGAGCAGTACTTC. This codes for CASKAGSYEQYF.

V and J are TRBV15 and TRBJ2-1; 11 nucleotides align to TRBD2. After removal of 1 base from V and 7 bases from J, the junction contained 3 bases not matched to a gene. Germline CDR1 and CDR2: LNHNV and YYDKDF (reference sequence). The CDR3 extends over 15 amino acids. DNA for the CDR3: TGTGCCACCAGCAGAGGAGCTAGCGGGGGGAATGAGCAGTTCTTC. It codes for CATSRGASGGNEQFF.

The CDR3 loop is CASSENLLLNEKLFF. DNA for the CDR3: TGTGCCAGCAGTGAAAACCTACTCCTAAATGAAAAACTGTTTTTT. The rearrangement links TRBV6-1 to TRBJ1-4; no firm D call. CDR3 size: 15 residues. CDR1 MNHNS and CDR2 SASEGT come from the germline V gene. Trimming pared 2 bases from V and 5 bases from J, leaving 12 bases between.

The sample holds one count of this clonotype. The rearrangement links TRBV7-9 to TRBJ1-1; D is perhaps TRBD1 (5 bases). Deletions cut 5 bases from V and 3 bases from J, with 16 bases between. Germline V CDR1 and CDR2: SEHNR, FQNEAQ (reference sequence). The CDR3 is made up of 15 amino acids. The CDR3: CASSTRRGSDTEAFF. Here the CDR3 DNA reads TGTGCCAGCAGCACCCGGCGGGGGTCGGACACTGAAGCTTTCTTT.

This chain links TRBV6-8 with TRBJ2-7; D remains ambiguous. In germline, CDR1 is MNHGY, CDR2 SAAAGT. The V gene lost 0 bases and the J gene lost 0 bases, with 9 bases spanning the gap. The CDR3 loop spans 15 amino acids. The CDR3 protein is CASSYSIGSSYEQYF. The CDR3 bases are TGTGCCAGCAGTTACTCGATCGGCAGCTCCTACGAGCAGTACTTC.

The rearrangement uses TRBV7-3 and TRBJ1-2; D is unclear. CDR1 is SGHTA, CDR2 FQGTGA, per germline. This CDR3 is 14 amino acids long. V lost 4 bases to trimming and J lost 3 bases, with 12 bases between them. CDR3 nucleotide sequence: TGTGCCAGCAGCTCAGGACCCGAGGACTATGGCTACACCTTC. Its protein product is CASSSGPEDYGYTF.

The chain employs TRBV5-8 and TRBJ1-1; D ambiguous. This CDR3 is 13 amino acids long. In germline, CDR1 is SGHTS, CDR2 YDEGEE. The V and J ends lost 3 bases and 10 bases respectively, with 16 bases between them. The CDR3 nucleotides are TGTGCCAGCAGCTCATGGTCTGGCCACGCAGCTTTCTTT. It translates to CASSSWSGHAAFF.

This clonotype was counted only a few times. The chain uses TRBV19 and TRBJ1-5; D is unclear. This CDR3 is 16 amino acids long. Trimming cost V 0 bases and J 5 bases, with 14 bases left between them. Germline lookup yields CDR1 LNHDA and CDR2 SQIVND (reference sequence). CDR3 sequence (DNA): TGTGCCAGTAGTATAGAAAGGGTAGAGGGCTATCAGCCCCAGCATTTT. Protein sequence: CASSIERVEGYQPQHF. The full variable domain, in which reference TRBV19 and TRBJ1-5 provide the parts outside the CDR3, is DGGITQSPKYLFRKEGQNVTLSCEQNLNHDAMYWYRQDPGQGLRLIYYSQIVNDFQKGDIAEGYSVSREKKESFPLTVTSAQKNPTAFYLCASSIERVEGYQPQHFGDGTRLSIL.

This clonotype was recorded at least ten times. The chain recombines TRBV7-2 with TRBJ2-7; D call uncertain. Trimming shortened V by 5 bases and J by 3 bases, and 5 bases separated the two germline ends. CDR3 length equals 11 residues. Germline V lookup: CDR1 SGHTA, CDR2 FQGNSA. The CDR3 nucleotides are TGTGCCAGCAGCCCTCTCTACGAGCAGTACTTC. Translation gives CASSPLYEQYF.

The V gene is TRBV28, the J gene TRBJ2-7; 10 bases agree with TRBD2. The ends lost 2 bases at V and 6 bases at J; junction bases unmatched: 10. The CDR3 runs 16 residues. CDR1 and CDR2 (germline): MDHEN, SYDVKM. The CDR3 DNA follows: TGTGCCAGCAGTTTAGAAGGAGCGGGAGGGCCTGTCGAGCAGTACTTC. It yields the protein CASSLEGAGGPVEQYF.

This clonotype has only a few counts. The chain combines TRBV4-2 with TRBJ1-4; D remains unclear. V gave up 3 bases and J gave up 8 bases, with 13 bases separating them. This CDR3 is 14 amino acids long. Germline V gene sequence: CDR1 LGHNA, CDR2 YNFKEQ. CDR3 sequence: CASSHGSGKEKLFF. CDR3 nucleotides: TGTGCCAGCAGCCATGGGTCGGGGAAGGAAAAACTGTTTTTT.

The chain is built from TRBV27 and TRBJ2-5; 12 bases align to TRBD2. CDR3 length equals 17 residues. The V segment lost 5 bases and the J segment 5 bases; nucleotides outside the gene matches: 12. Germline CDR1 MNHEY, CDR2 SMNVEV (reference sequence). CDR3 DNA: TGTGCCAGCAGTCCGTATCGGACTAGCGGGGACCGGGAGACCCAGTACTTC. This sequence encodes CASSPYRTSGDRETQYF.

The chain is built from TRBV2 and TRBJ2-5; D gene ambiguous. Germline V gene data show CDR1 as SNHLY and CDR2 as FYNNEI. V lost 6 bases and J lost 1, with 12 bases in between. There are 14 residues in the CDR3. In DNA form, the CDR3 reads TGTGCCAGCAGCCGCGGACGGGCCCAAGAGACCCAGTACTTC. Its translation: CASSRGRAQETQYF.

The V gene is TRBV2, the J gene TRBJ2-5, with 9 bases aligning to TRBD1. J lost 5 bases, V lost 3 bases, and 4 bases had no gene match. This CDR3 has 14 amino acids. The germline CDR1 and CDR2 sequences are SNHLY and FYNNEI. In DNA form, the CDR3 reads TGTGCCAGCAGTGAGGGGACAGGGCCGGAGACCCAGTACTTC. Its translation is CASSEGTGPETQYF.

This clonotype was seen only a few times. The rearrangement links TRBV10-3 to TRBJ2-7; D not resolved. CDR3 size: 11 residues. Germline CDR1 is ENHRY and CDR2 is SYGVKD. Deletions cut 4 bases from V and 9 bases from J, with 10 bases between. CDR3 DNA: TGTGCCATCAGTGGAACTGACTCGCAGTACTTC. This encodes CAISGTDSQYF.

The chain carries TRBV28 and TRBJ1-3; possibly TRBD1 for D (5 bases). Germline CDR1 MDHEN, CDR2 SYDVKM. The ends were cut back, 4 bases at V and 3 bases at J, with 16 bases in the middle. This CDR3 comprises 16 residues. Written as DNA, the CDR3 is TGTGCCAGCAGTTCCTCTTGGGGGAAGTATGGAAACACCATATATTTT. It specifies CASSSSWGKYGNTIYF.

This clonotype was seen only a few times. The chain combines TRBV12-3 or TRBV12-4 with TRBJ2-7, with 10 bases matching TRBD1. V dropped 3 bases and J dropped 5; count of bases not matched to a gene: 10. CDR3 length: 16 amino acids. CDR3 loop: CASSFIPGQGRDEQYF. The DNA of the CDR3 is TGTGCCAGCAGTTTCATCCCGGGACAGGGGAGGGACGAGCAGTACTTC.

This clonotype came up a few times. The gene calls are TRBV29-1 and TRBJ1-4; tentatively, D is TRBD1 (5 bases). There are 14 residues in the CDR3. CDR1 SQVTM and CDR2 ANQGSEA come from the germline V gene. The V gene lost 7 bases and the J gene lost 5 bases, with 17 bases spanning the gap. The CDR3: CSAGLGGGNEKLFF. The DNA of the CDR3 is TGCAGCGCTGGCCTCGGGGGGGGAAATGAAAAACTGTTTTTT. Full variable domain (remainder filled in from reference TRBV29-1 and TRBJ1-4): SAVISQKPSRDICQRGTSLTIQCQVDSQVTMMFWYRQQPGQSLTLIATANQGSEATYESGFVIDKFPISRPNLTFSTLTVSNMSPEDSSIYLCSAGLGGGNEKLFFGSGTQLSVL.

This clonotype was observed many times. The rearrangement joins TRBV7-2 to TRBJ2-1; tentative D call: TRBD2 (6 bases). Germline V gives CDR1 SGHTA, CDR2 FQGNSA. This CDR3 is 15 amino acids long. V was shortened by 0 bases and J by 4 bases, with 10 bases between the two germline ends. This chain's CDR3 is CASSLAGSGYNEQFF. CDR3 coding DNA: TGTGCCAGCAGCTTAGCCGGGAGTGGTTACAATGAGCAGTTCTTC.

The chain employs TRBV28 and TRBJ1-5; no definite D call. The CDR3 loop spans 15 amino acids. Trimming removed 4 bases at V and 0 bases at J, with 10 bases between. CDR1 and CDR2 (germline): MDHEN, SYDVKM. The DNA for the CDR3 is TGTGCCAGCAGTTCGGCCAGTACTAGCAATCAGCCCCAGCATTTT. It codes for CASSSASTSNQPQHF.

This clonotype was observed a few times. The chain links TRBV6-8 to TRBJ1-1; 8 positions agree with TRBD1. This CDR3 is built from 14 residues. CDR1 is MNHGY, CDR2 SAAAGT, per germline. With V trimmed by 5 bases and J by 7 bases, 9 bases remained unmatched. CDR3 sequence: CASSGRTGQYEAFF. The CDR3 DNA is TGTGCCAGCAGTGGTCGGACAGGGCAATATGAAGCTTTCTTT.

This clonotype was observed at least ten times. The rearrangement links TRBV7-2 to TRBJ1-1, with 8 bases matching TRBD1. Germline CDR1 and CDR2: SGHTA and FQGNSA. The CDR3 sequence is 14 residues long. Trimming took 6 bases from V and 1 from J; bases not matched to a gene: 4. The CDR3 loop is CASSRGQGNTEAFF. CDR3 DNA: TGTGCCAGCAGTCGTGGACAGGGGAACACTGAAGCTTTCTTT.

The CDR3, as DNA: TGTGCCAGCAGCTTAGTGTTAGCGGGTGGGGCGGGGTCCTACAATGAGCAGTTCTTC. Translated, it gives CASSLVLAGGAGSYNEQFF. This rearrangement joins TRBV7-3 to TRBJ2-1; 7 bases match TRBD2. J lost 1 base, V lost 2 bases, and 14 bases had no gene match. Per germline, CDR1 SGHTA and CDR2 FQGTGA. This CDR3 is built from 19 residues. The entire variable domain, with the rest obtained from reference TRBV7-3 and TRBJ2-1, is as follows: GAGVSQTPSNKVTEKGKYVELRCDPISGHTALYWYRQSLGQGPEFLIYFQGTGAADDSGLPNDRFFAVRPEGSVSTLKIQRTERGDSAVYLCASSLVLAGGAGSYNEQFFGPGTRLTVL.

The chain is built from TRBV6-2 or TRBV6-3 and TRBJ1-5; D call uncertain. CDR3 length: 12 residues. The V gene's germline CDR1 is MNHEY and CDR2 SVGEGT. Trimming shortened V by 4 bases and J by 4 bases, and 5 bases separated the two germline ends. The chain's CDR3 is CASSWRNQPQHF. The CDR3 nucleotides are TGTGCCAGCAGTTGGCGAAATCAGCCCCAGCATTTT.

This chain uses TRBV5-4 with TRBJ2-1; 7 bases fit TRBD2. This CDR3 is 14 amino acids long. From germline, CDR1 is SGHNT and CDR2 YYREEE (reference sequence). V gave up 0 bases and J gave up 6 bases; unmatched junction bases: 3. The CDR3 DNA reads TGTGCCAGCAGCTTGGGTGGGGGGGTCAATGAGCAGTTCTTC. Its protein product is CASSLGGGVNEQFF. The whole variable domain, filled in from reference TRBV5-4 and TRBJ2-1, reads ETGVTQSPTHLIKTRGQQVTLRCSSQSGHNTVSWYQQALGQGPQFIFQYYREEENGRGNFPPRFSGLQFPNYSSELNVNALELDDSALYLCASSLGGGVNEQFFGPGTRLTVL.

The genes are TRBV30 and TRBJ2-7; D unresolved. The germline V and J ends were trimmed by 2 bases and 0 bases, with 5 bases remaining between them. The CDR3 contains 12 residues. Per the germline V gene, CDR1 is GTSNPN and CDR2 is SVGIG (reference sequence). In DNA, the CDR3 is TGTGCCTGGAGTTCCAGCTCCTACGAGCAGTACTTC. This sequence encodes CAWSSSSYEQYF.